The 25 T cell receptor beta chains reported below all come from one sample, sequenced in a study of a mutant IDH1 vaccine in newly diagnosed glioma. Using immunoSEQ multiplex PCR, the repertoire was profiled, and TCRdb retains in-frame clones only, with some absent. The top ten clones hold 4% to 5.5% of a sample with 60,000 to 75,000 clones, about 86% of them seen once. Time point reported: baseline, week 1 (first vaccination visit). The treatment: pre-vaccination baseline after standard-of-care therapy. Sequencing used peripheral blood mononuclear cells (PBMCs), obtained from a glioma patient treated with radiotherapy, temozolomide or both. These receptors originate from a woman between 18 and 30 years old with glioma. Some clones in this sample may be carry-over from other donors' samples.

J is TRBJ2-7 and V is TRBV6-5, with D possibly matching TRBD2 (5 bases). CDR3 length: 12 amino acids. V shed 6 bases and J shed 0 bases, with 6 bases lying between them. CDR1 is MNHEY and CDR2 is SVGAGI in the germline V gene. The chain's CDR3 is CASSRDSYEQYF. The DNA for the CDR3 is TGTGCCAGCAGCCGGGACTCCTACGAGCAGTACTTC.

This clone was seen a handful of times. This rearrangement joins TRBV29-1 to TRBJ1-1; D is ambiguous. CDR3 length: 11 amino acids. Germline CDR1 SQVTM, CDR2 ANQGSEA. V lost 5 bases and J 1 base, leaving 5 bases between the germline ends. The CDR3 here is CSVRGNTEAFF. CDR3 nucleotides: TGCAGCGTTCGCGGGAACACTGAAGCTTTCTTT.

V is TRBV19 and J is TRBJ2-7; 9 bases map to TRBD2. V lost 3 bases and J lost 4; bases outside the gene matches: 13. This CDR3 region has 17 residues. From germline, CDR1 is LNHDA and CDR2 SQIVND (reference sequence). The chain's CDR3 is CASSILIRREGRYEQYF. Here the CDR3 DNA reads TGTGCCAGTAGTATTCTCATTCGGCGGGAGGGTAGGTACGAGCAGTACTTC.

The chain uses TRBV4-3 and TRBJ1-2, with no clear D. CDR3 length equals 16 residues. The V and J ends lost 0 bases and 5 bases respectively, with 16 bases between them. Germline CDR1 and CDR2: LGHNA and YSLEER. The CDR3 loop is CASSQERPAAQYGYTF. In DNA, the CDR3 is TGCGCCAGCAGCCAAGAACGGCCGGCCGCGCAGTATGGCTACACCTTC.

The chain joins TRBV7-8 to TRBJ2-7; tentative D call: TRBD1 (5 bases). Germline V gene lookup returns CDR1 SGHVS and CDR2 FQNEAQ. The CDR3 covers 17 residues. V lost 1 base to trimming and J lost 3 bases, with 19 bases between them. The CDR3 nucleotides read TGTGCCAGCAGCTTAGAGGTGGCAGGGCTCTTTGTCTACGAGCAGTACTTC. Translating it yields CASSLEVAGLFVYEQYF.

CDR3 DNA: TGTGCCAGCAGTCCAGGGTCCAAAAACATTCAGTACTTC. As protein: CASSPGSKNIQYF. This chain links TRBV7-2 with TRBJ2-4; maybe TRBD1 (5 bases). Germline V CDR1 and CDR2: SGHTA, FQGNSA. Trimming removed 6 bases from V and 2 bases from J, with 8 bases in between. The CDR3 spans 13 residues.

This clone came up a few times. The rearrangement joins TRBV7-3 to TRBJ1-1; tentative D call: TRBD1 (6 bases). Germline V gene data show CDR1 as SGHTA and CDR2 as FQGTGA. The CDR3 runs 14 residues. V lost 1 base to trimming and J lost 4 bases, with 10 bases between them. CDR3 sequence: CASSLIGGGTEAFF. In DNA, the CDR3 is TGTGCCAGCAGCTTAATAGGAGGGGGCACTGAAGCTTTCTTT.

The chain carries TRBV27 and TRBJ2-7; D gene ambiguous. V lost 5 bases and J 3 bases, leaving 5 bases between the germline ends. CDR1 and CDR2 (germline): MNHEY, SMNVEV (reference sequence). The length of the CDR3 is 11 residues. CDR3 protein: CASSNLYEQYF. The CDR3 DNA reads as TGTGCCAGCAGTAACCTCTACGAGCAGTACTTC.

The CDR3 nucleotides read TGTGCCTGGAGCTTAGGGACTAGGGGCTACGAGCAGTACTTC. Translation: CAWSLGTRGYEQYF. The chain couples TRBV30 to TRBJ2-7; 8 bases map to TRBD2. Germline V gene data show CDR1 as GTSNPN and CDR2 as SVGIG (reference sequence). The CDR3 has 14 residues. Germline trimming cut 3 bases from V and 3 bases from J; bases unmatched to any gene: 7.

The chain joins TRBV6-5 to TRBJ2-5; 10 bases are shared with TRBD2. The germline gives CDR1 MNHEY, CDR2 SVGAGI. The V segment lost 2 bases and the J segment 9 bases; nucleotides outside the gene matches: 6. This CDR3 has 14 residues. The CDR3 DNA reads TGTGCCAGCAGTTACGAGAGCGGGGGGGATGCCCAGTACTTC. Translation: CASSYESGGDAQYF.

J is TRBJ1-1 and V is TRBV30, with D maybe TRBD1 (6 bases). V lost 0 bases and J 4 bases, leaving 12 bases between the germline ends. The CDR3 sequence is 14 residues long. Germline-derived CDR1 and CDR2 are GTSNPN and SVGIG (reference sequence). The chain's CDR3 is CAWSVPRGATEAFF. CDR3 nucleotide sequence: TGTGCCTGGAGTGTGCCCAGGGGAGCCACTGAAGCTTTCTTT.

The chain has TRBV10-3 and TRBJ1-1; D is unresolved. The CDR3 runs to 14 residues. CDR1 and CDR2 (germline): ENHRY, SYGVKD. CDR3 in DNA: TGTGCTGGAAGGGCAGACCCGGCGAACACTGAAGCTTTCTTT. This sequence encodes CAGRADPANTEAFF.

The chain employs TRBV6-4 and TRBJ1-5; D gene uncertain. The germline V and J ends were trimmed by 3 bases and 2 bases, with 11 bases remaining between them. The CDR3 sequence is 15 residues long. Germline V gene sequence: CDR1 MRHNA, CDR2 SNTAGT. In nucleotides, the CDR3 is TGTGCCAGCAGTGAGGAGGAAAGTGGCAATCAGCCCCAGCATTTT. Translation gives CASSEEESGNQPQHF.

This clone was recorded a few times. V and J are TRBV5-5 and TRBJ2-7; 8 positions match TRBD1. The V segment lost 4 bases and the J segment 2 bases; nucleotides outside the gene matches: 5. There are 14 residues in the CDR3. Germline V gene sequence: CDR1 SGHKS, CDR2 YYEKEE (reference sequence). The CDR3 region is CASSPRQGPYEQYF. CDR3 nucleotides: TGTGCCAGCAGCCCCAGACAGGGGCCCTACGAGCAGTACTTC.

This chain uses TRBV29-1 with TRBJ2-5; TRBD2 matches 11 bases. The germline gives CDR1 SQVTM, CDR2 ANQGSEA. The length of the CDR3 is 17 residues. The V and J ends lost 1 base and 5 bases, in that order; junction bases with no gene match: 12. The CDR3 here is CSVEGTVFSGGVETQYF. The CDR3 bases are TGCAGCGTTGAAGGGACCGTCTTTAGCGGGGGGGTCGAGACCCAGTACTTC. The full variable domain, rest sourced from reference TRBV29-1 and TRBJ2-5, is SAVISQKPSRDICQRGTSLTIQCQVDSQVTMMFWYRQQPGQSLTLIATANQGSEATYESGFVIDKFPISRPNLTFSTLTVSNMSPEDSSIYLCSVEGTVFSGGVETQYFGPGTRLLVL.

The rearrangement links TRBV7-9 to TRBJ2-5; D may be TRBD1 (5 bases). The CDR3 extends over 13 amino acids. V lost 5 bases and J lost 7, with 14 bases in between. Germline V gene sequence: CDR1 SEHNR, CDR2 FQNEAQ (reference sequence). CDR3 region: CASSISTARTQYF. In DNA, the CDR3 is TGTGCCAGCAGCATATCGACAGCCAGGACCCAGTACTTC.

CDR3 DNA: TGTGCCAGCAGCCGGTCGCTGGACAATGAGCAGTTCTTC. Amino acids: CASSRSLDNEQFF. This chain links TRBV6-5 with TRBJ2-1, with no clear D. Germline V gives CDR1 MNHEY, CDR2 SVGAGI. The V and J ends lost 6 bases and 5 bases respectively, with 11 bases between them. The CDR3 totals 13 residues.

This clone has a handful of counts. The chain has TRBV7-2 and TRBJ1-3; D not resolved. The CDR3 covers 14 residues. Per the germline V gene, CDR1 is SGHTA and CDR2 is FQGNSA. Trimming took off 4 bases at V and 2 bases at J, with 9 bases between the two ends. The DNA for the CDR3 is TGTGCCAGCAGCTCAGAGGCAGCTGGAAACACCATATATTTT. Protein product: CASSSEAAGNTIYF.

The genes are TRBV11-2 and TRBJ2-7, with D unresolved. Germline V lookup: CDR1 SGHAT, CDR2 FQNNGV. V shed 5 bases and J shed 0 bases, with 14 bases lying between them. This CDR3 spans 15 amino acids. The CDR3: CASSPALGSSYEQYF. The CDR3 DNA follows: TGTGCCAGCAGCCCCGCCTTGGGGTCCTCCTACGAGCAGTACTTC.

This chain uses TRBV19 with TRBJ2-7, with D possibly matching TRBD2 (5 bases). Germline values: CDR1 LNHDA, CDR2 SQIVND (reference sequence). This CDR3 has 13 residues. V dropped 4 bases and J dropped 2 bases, with 9 bases sitting between them. CDR3 nucleotides: TGTGCCAGTAGTAGGGGAGTCACCTACGAGCAGTACTTC. This encodes CASSRGVTYEQYF.

CDR3 sequence reads: CASSQVGQPQHF. The CDR3 DNA reads as TGCGCCAGCAGCCAAGTAGGGCAGCCCCAGCATTTT. This chain uses TRBV4-3 with TRBJ1-5, with no clear D. Germline V gene lookup returns CDR1 LGHNA and CDR2 YSLEER. CDR3 size: 12 residues. V lost 1 base and J lost 7, with 5 bases in between.

The chain couples TRBV5-1 to TRBJ1-2, with 9 bases matching TRBD1. Germline V CDR1 and CDR2: SGHRS, YFSETQ. The ends lost 1 base at V and 2 bases at J; junction bases unmatched: 3. CDR3 size: 15 residues. DNA of the CDR3: TGCGCCAGCAGCTTGTGGGGACAGGGCAACTATGGCTACACCTTC. It codes for CASSLWGQGNYGYTF.

The chain employs TRBV9 and TRBJ2-5; 7 bases match TRBD2. The CDR3 totals 13 residues. J gave up 3 bases and V 3 bases, and 2 bases lay outside the gene matches. Germline values: CDR1 SGDLS, CDR2 YYNGEE. In DNA, the CDR3 is TGTGCCAGCAGCGCGGGGGGAGAAGAGACCCAGTACTTC. Its translation is CASSAGGEETQYF. Full variable domain (rest looked up from reference TRBV9 and TRBJ2-5): DSGVTQTPKHLITATGQRVTLRCSPRSGDLSVYWYQQSLDQGLQFLIQYYNGEERAKGNILERFSAQQFPDLHSELNLSSLELGDSALYFCASSAGGEETQYFGPGTRLLVL.

CDR3 region: CAIGNEQYTGELFF. CDR3 sequence (DNA): TGTGCCATCGGGAACGAGCAGTACACCGGGGAGCTGTTTTTT. V usage is TRBV10-3 and J usage is TRBJ2-2; no clear D gene. The CDR3 spans 14 residues. V lost 8 bases, J lost 3 bases, and 13 bases lay in between. Germline V gene sequence: CDR1 ENHRY, CDR2 SYGVKD.

This clone was picked up a small number of times. The chain joins TRBV5-4 to TRBJ2-3; no definite D call. V was trimmed by 0 bases and J by 2 bases, leaving 7 bases between them. This CDR3 spans 14 amino acids. Germline V gene lookup returns CDR1 SGHNT and CDR2 YYREEE (reference sequence). CDR3 sequence: CASSLETVTDTQYF. In nucleotides, the CDR3 is TGTGCCAGCAGCTTGGAAACGGTCACAGATACGCAGTATTTT.